Included here is one T cell receptor beta chain sequence, with context. From the germline J gene comes the end of the CDR3, since the read stops 3 residues before it. The data stem from a study of T cells in women clearing cervical HPV infection. From germline, CDR1 is PRHDT and CDR2 FYEKMQ (reference sequence). CDR3 length: 15 residues. Profiling relied on immunoSEQ multiplex PCR, and the TCRdb table lists in-frame clones only, not all of them. This sample carries some 30,000 clones, with under 10% going to the ten biggest clones. V usage is TRBV13 and J usage is TRBJ2-5; 7 bases are a match to TRBD1. The material sequenced was blood buffy coat. The clonotype comes from a woman between 18 and 75 years old with a cervical HPV16 infection that either progressed to CIN3+ or cleared (not recorded which). CDR3 protein: CASSLVRDGTDTQYF. CDR3 DNA, as far as it was read: TGTGCCAGCAGCTTAGTCCGGGACGGGACAGATACC.